Shown below are 24 T cell receptor beta chains from a single sample sequenced in a study of blood T cell repertoires in COVID-19. TCRdb's copy holds only in-frame clones and misses some; the assay was immunoSEQ multiplex PCR. The sample includes 220,000 or so clones, about 90% of them seen just once. The material sequenced was peripheral blood. These receptors all come from a man between 60 and 70 years old with COVID-19, enrolled during active disease.

The count of this clone is one. The chain uses TRBV7-9 and TRBJ2-7; 8 nucleotides match TRBD2. The CDR3 loop spans 14 amino acids. V was clipped by 0 bases and J by 5 bases; unmatched bases: 3. CDR1 SEHNR and CDR2 FQNEAQ come from the germline V gene (reference sequence). CDR3 sequence reads: CASSLARGGHEQYF. The CDR3 nucleotides are TGTGCCAGCAGCTTAGCCCGGGGGGGCCACGAGCAGTACTTC.

Written as DNA, the CDR3 is TGTGCCACCAGTGATGCGGGGACTAGCGGATCCACAGATACGCAGTATTTT. It specifies CATSDAGTSGSTDTQYF. V is TRBV24-1 and J is TRBJ2-3; TRBD2 aligns across 11 bases. Per germline, CDR1 KGHDR and CDR2 SFDVKD. The CDR3 is 17 residues long. The junction had 6 bases not matched to a gene; V was cut back by 3 bases and J by 2 bases.

Only one count was recorded for this clone. V gene TRBV11-2 combines with J gene TRBJ1-5, with D hard to call. V was trimmed by 5 bases and J by 7 bases, leaving 9 bases between them. This CDR3 is 12 amino acids long. CDR1 is SGHAT and CDR2 is FQNNGV in the germline V gene. The CDR3 sequence: CASSQSQQPQHF. Here the CDR3 DNA reads TGTGCCAGCAGCCAATCCCAACAGCCCCAGCATTTT.

The V gene is TRBV20-1, the J gene TRBJ2-3; 10 positions agree with TRBD2. V lost 3 bases, J lost 6 bases, and 6 bases stayed unmatched. This CDR3 region has 14 residues. Germline V lookup: CDR1 DFQATT, CDR2 SNEGSKA (reference sequence). CDR3 amino acids: CSASRLAGVDTQYF. DNA of the CDR3: TGCAGTGCTAGTAGGCTAGCGGGAGTTGATACGCAGTATTTT.

The genes are TRBV19 and TRBJ2-7; no definite D call. CDR3 length: 14 residues. Per germline, CDR1 LNHDA and CDR2 SQIVND (reference sequence). Trimming took off 3 bases at V and 0 bases at J, with 9 bases between the two ends. CDR3 region: CASSIKAASYEQYF. The CDR3 coding sequence is TGTGCCAGTAGTATCAAGGCGGCCTCCTACGAGCAGTACTTC.

The chain joins TRBV28 to TRBJ2-2, with TRBD1 matching over 7 bases. CDR1 is MDHEN and CDR2 is SYDVKM in the germline V gene. CDR3 length: 15 residues. V was clipped by 6 bases and J by 7 bases; unmatched bases: 11. Here the CDR3 DNA reads TGTGCCAGCAGCTGGGAGACAGGGATCGGCGGGGAGCTGTTTTTT. Translation: CASSWETGIGGELFF. The whole variable domain, remainder taken from reference TRBV28 and TRBJ2-2, is DVKVTQSSRYLVKRTGEKVFLECVQDMDHENMFWYRQDPGLGLRLIYFSYDVKMKEKGDIPEGYSVSREKKERFSLILESASTNQTSMYLCASSWETGIGGELFFGEGSRLTVL.

This clone was observed a single time. The chain uses TRBV11-3 and TRBJ1-2, with D perhaps TRBD1 (6 bases). Trimming left V 5 bases short and J 2 bases short, with 15 bases between. CDR1 and CDR2 (germline): SGHNT, YENEEA. CDR3 length: 15 residues. The CDR3 sequence is CASSPPGRGNYGYTF. The CDR3 DNA follows: TGTGCCAGCAGCCCCCCGGGCAGGGGAAACTATGGCTACACCTTC.

The J gene is TRBJ1-1, the V gene TRBV5-4; D is uncertain. The CDR3 contains 12 residues. Germline CDR1 SGHNT, CDR2 YYREEE (reference sequence). The V gene lost 5 bases and the J gene lost 8 bases, with 13 bases spanning the gap. Written as DNA, the CDR3 is TGTGCCAGCAGTCTACCGGGGTCCGAAGCTTTCTTT. It translates to CASSLPGSEAFF.

The rearrangement uses TRBV5-6 and TRBJ2-3; D ambiguous. The germline V gene encodes CDR1 SGHDT and CDR2 YYEEEE. The CDR3 covers 12 residues. V lost 4 bases to trimming and J lost 3 bases, with 6 bases between them. This chain's CDR3 is CASSATTDTQYF. The CDR3, as DNA: TGTGCCAGCAGCGCTACGACAGATACGCAGTATTTT. Complete variable domain (other parts from reference TRBV5-6 and TRBJ2-3): DAGVTQSPTHLIKTRGQQVTLRCSPKSGHDTVSWYQQALGQGPQFIFQYYEEEERQRGNFPDRFSGHQFPNYSSELNVNALLLGDSALYLCASSATTDTQYFGPGTRLTVL.

V is TRBV30 and J is TRBJ1-1; D not certain. CDR1 and CDR2 (germline): GTSNPN, SVGIG (reference sequence). The CDR3 is made up of 15 amino acids. Trimming took 4 bases from V and 0 from J, leaving 15 bases between them. CDR3 loop: CAWTGRTALNTEAFF. CDR3 bases: TGTGCCTGGACGGGGAGGACGGCCTTGAACACTGAAGCTTTCTTT.

This clone was observed a few times. CDR3 region: CASSLGQGVHEQYF. CDR3 coding DNA: TGTGCCAGCAGCTTAGGACAGGGGGTGCACGAGCAGTACTTC. V and J are TRBV11-3 and TRBJ2-7, with TRBD1 matching over 9 bases. The V gene end was trimmed by 1 base and the J gene end by 5 bases; junction bases not matched to a gene: 3. CDR1 SGHNT and CDR2 YENEEA come from the germline V gene. The CDR3 sequence is 14 residues long.

The chain carries TRBV2 and TRBJ2-1, with a tentative D call TRBD2 (5 bases). Trimming removed 6 bases at V and 6 bases at J, with 12 bases between. Germline CDR1 SNHLY, CDR2 FYNNEI. The CDR3 has 13 residues. The CDR3 is CASSALAPNEQFF. The CDR3 DNA sequence: TGTGCCAGCAGCGCCCTAGCCCCCAATGAGCAGTTCTTC.

The rearrangement links TRBV10-3 to TRBJ2-5, with D hard to call. V lost 6 bases and J lost 2, with 10 bases in between. Germline-derived CDR1 and CDR2 are ENHRY and SYGVKD. This CDR3 spans 13 amino acids. CDR3 amino acids: CAIRTDTQETQYF. The CDR3 DNA follows: TGTGCCATCAGGACCGACACGCAAGAGACCCAGTACTTC.

The rearrangement links TRBV5-1 to TRBJ2-7; 9 nucleotides line up with TRBD1. V lost 2 bases to trimming and J lost 2 bases; unmatched junction nucleotides: 2. The CDR3 extends over 14 amino acids. In germline, CDR1 is SGHRS, CDR2 YFSETQ. CDR3: CASSFTGGAYEQYF. CDR3 DNA: TGCGCCAGCAGCTTTACAGGGGGCGCCTACGAGCAGTACTTC.

The chain has TRBV27 and TRBJ1-5, with TRBD1 matching 8 bases. There are 14 residues in the CDR3. Germline CDR1 MNHEY, CDR2 SMNVEV (reference sequence). J was trimmed by 4 bases and V by 3 bases; bases with no gene match: 2. CDR3 protein: CASSFTGGNQPQHF. CDR3 in DNA: TGTGCCAGCAGTTTTACAGGGGGAAATCAGCCCCAGCATTTT.

The chain is built from TRBV15 and TRBJ2-1; D is uncertain. V gave up 0 bases and J gave up 2 bases, with 11 bases separating them. Germline CDR1 LNHNV, CDR2 YYDKDF (reference sequence). CDR3 length equals 16 residues. In nucleotides, the CDR3 is TGTGCCACCAGCAGAGATCGTGGTCGGGCCTACAATGAGCAGTTCTTC. Its protein is CATSRDRGRAYNEQFF.

The V call is TRBV5-1, the J call TRBJ1-2; D is unresolved. The length of the CDR3 is 13 residues. Germline V gives CDR1 SGHRS, CDR2 YFSETQ. V shed 4 bases and J shed 0 bases, with 7 bases lying between them. The CDR3 loop is CASSRETNYGYTF. Written as DNA, the CDR3 is TGCGCCAGCAGCCGGGAGACTAACTATGGCTACACCTTC.

Only a few counts were recorded for this clone. The CDR3 DNA reads as TGTGCCAGCAGCTCCGGAACGGACAGGGCAGCTGGAAACACCATATATTTT. Amino acid sequence: CASSSGTDRAAGNTIYF. J is TRBJ1-3 and V is TRBV5-6; 8 bases are shared with TRBD1. There are 17 residues in the CDR3. The V and J ends lost 3 bases and 2 bases, in that order; junction bases with no gene match: 10. Germline V gene data show CDR1 as SGHDT and CDR2 as YYEEEE.

CDR3 residues: CASSLLYKASGTGELFF. DNA of the CDR3: TGTGCCAGCAGTCTCCTCTACAAGGCTTCGGGCACCGGGGAGCTGTTTTTT. The rearrangement joins TRBV28 to TRBJ2-2; D gene ambiguous. This CDR3 has 17 residues. The germline V and J ends were trimmed by 5 bases and 4 bases, with 20 bases remaining between them. Looked up from germline, CDR1 is MDHEN and CDR2 is SYDVKM.

This clone showed up just once. This chain links TRBV11-2 with TRBJ2-2; possibly TRBD1 for D (5 bases). V was cut by 1 base and J by 6 bases, with 15 bases left in between. The CDR3 extends over 16 amino acids. CDR1 and CDR2 from the germline V gene are SGHAT and FQNNGV. Here the CDR3 DNA reads TGTGCCAGCAGCTTAGGGGCAGGGAATCGCCCCGGGGAGCTGTTTTTT. This encodes CASSLGAGNRPGELFF.

The V gene is TRBV27, the J gene TRBJ2-5; 15 nucleotides line up with TRBD2. The germline CDR1 and CDR2 sequences are MNHEY and SMNVEV (reference sequence). The CDR3 consists of 15 residues. J was trimmed by 4 bases and V by 4 bases; bases with no gene match: 1. The CDR3 DNA is TGTGCCAGCAGTTCGGGACTAGCGGGAGGAGAGACCCAGTACTTC. Its protein is CASSSGLAGGETQYF.

Concerning this clone: The sample has other DNA sequences that encode this CDR3 too. The V call is TRBV20-1, the J call TRBJ1-2; TRBD1 is a possible D gene (6 bases). The CDR3 consists of 12 residues. V was cut by 3 bases and J by 7 bases, with 12 bases left in between. Looked up from germline, CDR1 is DFQATT and CDR2 is SNEGSKA (reference sequence). The CDR3 nucleotides are TGCAGTGCTAGTTCGGGAGGGGGTGGCTACACCTTC. Translating it yields CSASSGGGGYTF.

This clone was seen a handful of times. Here the CDR3 reads CASSLVTGGPVNEQFF. CDR3 nucleotides: TGTGCCAGCAGCTTAGTAACGGGAGGGCCTGTCAATGAGCAGTTCTTC. This sequence joins TRBV7-9 and TRBJ2-1; 8 nucleotides match TRBD2. Trimming removed 1 base from V and 6 bases from J; junction bases left unmatched: 8. The CDR3 is 16 amino acids. Germline V gene sequence: CDR1 SEHNR, CDR2 FQNEAQ (reference sequence).

V usage is TRBV11-2 and J usage is TRBJ2-5; no firm D call. V lost 5 bases and J lost 4, with 14 bases in between. Looked up from germline, CDR1 is SGHAT and CDR2 is FQNNGV. The CDR3 extends over 14 amino acids. In nucleotides, the CDR3 is TGTGCCAGCAGCAAGGCCACAGTTCGAGAGACCCAGTACTTC. Its protein product is CASSKATVRETQYF.